This T cell receptor beta chain was identified in a study of T-cell reconstitution after alpha-beta-depleted transplantation in children. Unique molecular identifiers were incorporated during preparation of the TCRbeta library. Using its own MiXCR run on the PCR reads, TCRdb lists one record per CDR3 protein. The sample lists some 500,000 distinct CDR3 sequences; about a sixth were seen once. This CDR3 contains 15 residues. Per the germline V gene, CDR1 is SGDLS and CDR2 is YYNGEE. Trimming removed 4 bases at V and 6 bases at J, with 16 bases between. The sequencing used PBMCs from the stem cell graft donor, collected from the stem cell graft. The chain joins TRBV9 to TRBJ2-2, with D perhaps TRBD1 or TRBD2 (5 bases each). The source is a human donor who donated a stem cell graft to a child with acute lymphoblastic leukemia. DNA of the CDR3: TGTGCCAGCAGCAACCGGGACCCCGGGGCCGGGGAGCTGTTTTTT. Translating it yields CASSNRDPGAGELFF. Supplemented by reference TRBV9 and TRBJ2-2, the full variable domain reads DSGVTQTPKHLITATGQRVTLRCSPRSGDLSVYWYQQSLDQGLQFLIQYYNGEERAKGNILERFSAQQFPDLHSELNLSSLELGDSALYFCASSNRDPGAGELFFGEGSRLTVL.